One and the same sample provided the 17 T cell receptor beta chains below, sequenced in a study of blood T cells in healthy people across ages. With a J-beta primer mix and a sample-barcoded 5' primer, a second PCR ran about 6 to 11 cycles. TCRdb re-analysed the 5' RACE reads in MiXCR, keeping a single row per CDR3 protein. Of some 760,000 distinct CDR3 sequences listed, roughly 25% are singletons. These data also formed part of another study, on T cells of mothers and their children.

Sequencing was done on a sample of blood. These TCRs come from a boy aged 5-17 years in good health.

The sample holds a few counts of this clonotype. This chain links TRBV2 with TRBJ2-2, with TRBD2 as a possible D gene (6 bases). Per germline, CDR1 SNHLY and CDR2 FYNNEI. The V and J ends lost 6 bases and 6 bases respectively, with 11 bases between them. The CDR3 contains 13 residues. The CDR3 region has the DNA TGTGCCAGCAGACTCGGGGACTCCGGGGAGCTGTTTTTT. It encodes CASRLGDSGELFF.

CDR3: CASSGRSYEQYF. The CDR3 region has the DNA TGTGCCAGCAGCGGACGTTCCTACGAGCAGTACTTC. This rearrangement joins TRBV9 to TRBJ2-7; D is uncertain. There are 12 residues in the CDR3. Germline CDR1 SGDLS, CDR2 YYNGEE. Trimming stripped 3 bases from V and 1 base from J, with 5 bases between.

This chain connects TRBV12-3 or TRBV12-4 to TRBJ1-6, with D unclear. The CDR3 is 12 residues long. Trimming left V 4 bases short and J 9 bases short, with 7 bases between. In nucleotides, the CDR3 is TGTGCCAGCAGTTCTGACATTTCACCCCTCCACTTT. Its translation: CASSSDISPLHF.

The rearrangement joins TRBV6-5 to TRBJ2-5, with D perhaps matching TRBD1 (5 bases). Gene TRBJ2-1 matches the end of the DNA better, so the J call may be wrong. The CDR3 spans 12 residues. Germline assignment: CDR1 MNHEY and CDR2 SVGAGI. CDR3 nucleotide sequence: TGTGCCAGCAGTCGATCTCAGGGAAAGCAGTTCTTC. Its translation is CASSRSQGKQFF.

The rearrangement links TRBV6-6 to TRBJ2-1; the match to TRBD2 covers 8 bases. The ends lost 2 bases at V and 2 bases at J; junction bases unmatched: 14. This CDR3 has 19 residues. The V gene's germline CDR1 is MNHNY and CDR2 SVGAGI (reference sequence). The chain's CDR3 is CASSYVGPGGRNPYNEQFF. The CDR3 DNA sequence: TGTGCCAGCAGTTACGTAGGACCGGGCGGGAGGAACCCCTACAATGAGCAGTTCTTC.

This clonotype was found a few times. The rearrangement links TRBV19 to TRBJ2-5; 11 bases match TRBD2. Gene TRBJ2-1 matches the end of the DNA better, so the J call may be wrong. CDR1 LNHDA and CDR2 SQIVND come from the germline V gene (reference sequence). There are 16 residues in the CDR3. The CDR3 DNA sequence: TGTGCCACCACGCTTACTAGCGGGAGACGGTTAAATGAGCAGTTCTTC. Its translation: CATTLTSGRRLNEQFF.

This clonotype was detected a few times. This chain uses TRBV2 with TRBJ2-5; 9 bases map to TRBD1. CDR1 SNHLY and CDR2 FYNNEI come from the germline V gene. The CDR3 totals 12 residues. The V gene end was trimmed by 8 bases and the J gene end by 7 bases; junction bases not matched to a gene: 5. CDR3: CASLGQGMTQYF. As DNA, the CDR3 is TGTGCCAGCCTTGGACAGGGGATGACCCAGTACTTC.

The V call is TRBV4-2, the J call TRBJ2-2, with no clear D. Germline CDR1 reads LGHNA; CDR2 reads YNFKEQ. The CDR3 is made up of 15 amino acids. V gave up 1 base and J gave up 5 bases, with 11 bases separating them. The CDR3, as DNA: TGTGCCAGCAGCCAAGTGCTGATAACTACCGGGGAGCTGTTTTTT. Its translation: CASSQVLITTGELFF.

The rearrangement links TRBV28 to TRBJ1-4; D remains unclear. V was cut by 5 bases and J by 7 bases, with 20 bases left in between. Germline V gene sequence: CDR1 MDHEN, CDR2 SYDVKM. This CDR3 is 16 amino acids long. CDR3 nucleotides: TGTGCCAGCAGTCCCGACACCGCGGTCTGGGGTGAAAAACTGTTTTTT. Its protein product is CASSPDTAVWGEKLFF.

The J gene is TRBJ2-5, the V gene TRBV10-3, with 7 positions matching TRBD1. The J call may be mistaken, given a closer DNA end match to TRBJ2-1. The V gene's germline CDR1 is ENHRY and CDR2 SYGVKD. CDR3 length equals 13 residues. DNA of the CDR3: TGTGCCATCCTGGACAGGCTGGACTATGAGCAGTTCTTC. It translates to CAILDRLDYEQFF.

This clonotype was seen only once. Relative to the germline gene, one junction end is altered; a read error may explain this. The chain couples TRBV7-3 to TRBJ2-1, with D perhaps matching TRBD1 or TRBD2 (5 bases each). CDR3 length: 12 residues. The germline gives CDR1 SGHTA, CDR2 FQGTGA. The CDR3 nucleotides read TGTGCCAGCAGCCTCGGGGCAGATGAGCACTTCTTC. Amino acids: CASSLGADEHFF. Using reference TRBV7-3 and TRBJ2-1 for the parts outside the CDR3, the full variable domain is GAGVSQTPSNKVTEKGKYVELRCDPISGHTALYWYRQSLGQGPEFLIYFQGTGAADDSGLPNDRFFAVRPEGSVSTLKIQRTERGDSAVYLCASSLGADEHFFGPGTRLTVL.

This clonotype was counted only a few times. The V call is TRBV3-1, the J call TRBJ1-1, with D tentatively TRBD1 (5 bases). Germline V gene data show CDR1 as LGHDT and CDR2 as YNNKEL (reference sequence). The length of the CDR3 is 13 residues. The V gene lost 5 bases and the J gene lost 5 bases, with 12 bases spanning the gap. The CDR3 protein is CASSAREGTEAFF. The CDR3 bases are TGTGCCAGCAGCGCGAGGGAGGGGACTGAAGCTTTCTTT.

The chain uses TRBV19 and TRBJ2-3; the match to TRBD1 covers 10 bases. With V trimmed by 4 bases and J by 5 bases, 6 bases remained unmatched. The CDR3 runs to 15 residues. Germline CDR1 is LNHDA and CDR2 is SQIVND (reference sequence). The DNA for the CDR3 is TGTGCCAGTAGTAGACCCGGGACAGGGGAAGATACGCAGTATTTT. This codes for CASSRPGTGEDTQYF. Full variable domain (remainder filled in from reference TRBV19 and TRBJ2-3): DGGITQSPKYLFRKEGQNVTLSCEQNLNHDAMYWYRQDPGQGLRLIYYSQIVNDFQKGDIAEGYSVSREKKESFPLTVTSAQKNPTAFYLCASSRPGTGEDTQYFGPGTRLTVL.

The rearrangement joins TRBV7-8 to TRBJ1-4; no definite D call. Per germline, CDR1 SGHVS and CDR2 FQNEAQ. V lost 0 bases and J lost 0, with 11 bases in between. The CDR3 has 17 residues. Here the CDR3 reads CASSLAPGSATNEKLFF. The CDR3 DNA is TGTGCCAGCAGCTTAGCCCCCGGCTCCGCAACTAATGAAAAACTGTTTTTT.

The chain couples TRBV2 to TRBJ2-5; 8 nucleotides match TRBD2. Near its end, the DNA agrees better with TRBJ2-1, so the J call may be wrong. Germline-derived CDR1 and CDR2 are SNHLY and FYNNEI. This CDR3 has 14 amino acids. CDR3 protein: CATLGLAGYNEQFF. In DNA, the CDR3 is TGTGCCACACTAGGACTAGCAGGTTACAATGAGCAGTTCTTC.

This rearrangement joins TRBV5-1 to TRBJ2-1; 14 bases align to TRBD2. CDR1 and CDR2 (germline): SGHRS, YFSETQ. The V segment lost 4 bases and the J segment 4 bases; nucleotides outside the gene matches: 4. The CDR3 loop spans 16 amino acids. CDR3 bases: TGCGCCAGCAGCGGGGGACTAGCGGGGGTATACAATGAGCAGTTCTTC. Its translation: CASSGGLAGVYNEQFF.

This clonotype was recorded at least ten times. The V call is TRBV29-1, the J call TRBJ2-4; TRBD1 agrees at 8 bases. V dropped 2 bases and J dropped 8; count of bases not matched to a gene: 2. The CDR3 has 12 amino acids. Germline V gene data show CDR1 as SQVTM and CDR2 as ANQGSEA. The CDR3 here is CSVEPDRDIQYF. The CDR3 nucleotides are TGCAGCGTTGAACCGGACAGGGACATTCAGTACTTC.